The text below deals with one TCR beta chain. The CDR3 contains 17 residues. Germline CDR1 is SGHRS and CDR2 is YFSETQ. V shed 4 bases and J 7 bases; nucleotides not matched to a gene: 15. The sample comes from a study of T cells after yellow fever vaccination. Each CDR3 protein is one row after TCRdb ran MiXCR on the 5' RACE reads. The repertoire holds just over 250,000 distinct CDR3 sequences, with approximately 5.2% as singletons. The sequencing here drew on CD4+ T cells sorted from PBMCs, taken on the day of the yellow fever booster vaccination. The sequence was obtained from a young man who received the YFV17D yellow fever vaccine. J is TRBJ2-4 and V is TRBV5-1, with TRBD2 matching over 9 bases. The CDR3 region has the DNA TGCGCCAGCAGCCCCCGAGGTGGCGGGGGGGCGTGGAACATTCAGTACTTC. Amino acids: CASSPRGGGGAWNIQYF.